The clone carrying this T cell receptor (beta chain) was counted a few times. Its target is not known. The record originates from a study of T-cell reconstitution after alpha-beta-depleted transplantation in children. Study-level results: Once a year had passed after transplant, T-cell counts and diversity came mostly from newly produced T cells. After transplant, high TCRbeta diversity at day 60 in some patients arose from surviving recipient T cells and thymic progenitors. Expanded graft clones, several hundred of them, were reportedly the source of alpha-beta T cells about two months after transplant.

It was with unique molecular identifiers that the TCRbeta library was prepared. TCRdb passed the PCR reads through MiXCR, listing each CDR3 protein once. Of approximately 400,000 distinct CDR3 sequences listed, about a sixth are singletons. J lost 5 bases, V lost 4 bases, and 11 bases had no gene match. The CDR3 loop spans 16 amino acids. Per germline, CDR1 SGHRS and CDR2 YFSETQ. The sequenced sample was PBMCs, mostly from graft donor cells, obtained 360 days after TCRalphabeta/CD19-depleted stem cell transplant. This sequence originates from a boy under three years old who had a stem cell transplant for Wiskott-Aldrich syndrome, so the T cells may come from the graft donor. The chain is built from TRBV5-1 and TRBJ2-3; TRBD2 agrees at 9 bases. As DNA, the CDR3 is TGCGCCAGCAGCAGGGGGGTTAGCGGGAGAGAAGATACGCAGTATTTT. It codes for CASSRGVSGREDTQYF.